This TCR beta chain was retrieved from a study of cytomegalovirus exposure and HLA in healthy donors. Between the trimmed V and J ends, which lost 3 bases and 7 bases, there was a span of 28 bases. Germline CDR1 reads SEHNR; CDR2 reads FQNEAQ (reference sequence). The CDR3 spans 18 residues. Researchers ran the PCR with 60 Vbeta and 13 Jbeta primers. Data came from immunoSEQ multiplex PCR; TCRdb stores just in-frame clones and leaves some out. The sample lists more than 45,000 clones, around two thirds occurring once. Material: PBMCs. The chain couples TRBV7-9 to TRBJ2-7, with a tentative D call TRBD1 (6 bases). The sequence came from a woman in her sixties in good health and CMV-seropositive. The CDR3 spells CASSLGHGWATPDLEQYF. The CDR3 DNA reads TGTGCCAGCAGCTTGGGACACGGGTGGGCGACACCCGATCTAGAGCAGTACTTC.